What follows are 25 T cell receptor beta chains derived from one specimen sequenced in a study of T cell responses to AZD1222 COVID-19 vaccine. The assay was immunoSEQ multiplex PCR, and TCRdb's table has in-frame clones only and misses some. The data contain over 110,000 clones, 85% to 90% of them singletons. The starting material was peripheral blood, obtained 28 days after the second AZD1222 dose. These receptor sequences come from an adult who received the AZD1222 COVID-19 vaccine.

This chain uses TRBV12-3 or TRBV12-4 with TRBJ1-1; D remains unclear. V was shortened by 3 bases and J by 1 base, with 3 bases between the two germline ends. The CDR3 contains 12 residues. The CDR3 DNA reads as TGTGCCAGCAGTTTCTCGAACACTGAAGCTTTCTTT. Translation gives CASSFSNTEAFF.

As for this clone: The same CDR3 arises from other DNA sequences in this sample as well. The V call is TRBV29-1, the J call TRBJ2-7; TRBD2 aligns across 10 bases. V was clipped by 4 bases and J by 7 bases; unmatched bases: 10. CDR1 is SQVTM and CDR2 is ANQGSEA in the germline V gene. The CDR3 is 14 residues long. Here the CDR3 reads CSVASGRVGGEQYF. In DNA, the CDR3 is TGCAGCGTTGCAAGCGGGAGGGTGGGGGGAGAGCAGTACTTC.

This rearrangement joins TRBV3-1 (or the pseudogene TRBV3-2) to TRBJ2-5; 10 bases map to TRBD2. Germline V lookup: CDR1 LGHDT, CDR2 YNNKEL (reference sequence). This CDR3 spans 16 amino acids. The J segment lost 2 bases and the V segment lost 1 base, leaving 4 bases of the junction unmatched. The CDR3 coding sequence is TGTGCCAGCAGCCAAGTGGCTAGCGGGGGACAAGAGACCCAGTACTTC. Encoded protein: CASSQVASGGQETQYF.

The V gene is TRBV6-5, the J gene TRBJ2-6; 8 bases are shared with TRBD1. After removal of 7 bases from V and 3 bases from J, the junction contained 5 bases not matched to a gene. This CDR3 region has 15 residues. Per the germline V gene, CDR1 is MNHEY and CDR2 is SVGAGI. The CDR3 reads CASNKQGVGANVLTF. The CDR3, as DNA: TGTGCCAGCAATAAACAGGGGGTTGGGGCCAACGTCCTGACTTTC.

Remarks on this clone: Other nucleotide sequences in the sample specify the same CDR3. The genes are TRBV11-2 and TRBJ2-7; D is undetermined. The CDR3 runs 14 residues. V was clipped by 1 base and J by 4 bases, with 11 bases between them. The germline V gene has CDR1 SGHAT and CDR2 FQNNGV. This CDR3 is CASSLGFAGYEQYV. Written as DNA, the CDR3 is TGTGCCAGCAGCTTAGGTTTTGCTGGTTACGAGCAGTACGTC.

The chain combines TRBV10-1 with TRBJ2-5; a weak D match, TRBD2 (6 bases). CDR1 WNHNN and CDR2 SYGVQD come from the germline V gene (reference sequence). This CDR3 has 14 amino acids. The V gene lost 8 bases and the J gene lost 1 base, with 14 bases spanning the gap. The CDR3 DNA follows: TGCGCCAGCTCATCGGGACTGTCCCAAGAGACCCAGTACTTC. This gives the protein CASSSGLSQETQYF.

V usage is TRBV6-1 and J usage is TRBJ1-2; D not resolved. Trimming stripped 1 base from V and 0 bases from J, with 6 bases between. Germline CDR1 is MNHNS and CDR2 is SASEGT. CDR3 length: 14 residues. The CDR3 protein is CASSEDGSNYGYTF. The CDR3 DNA is TGTGCCAGCAGTGAAGATGGATCTAACTATGGCTACACCTTC.

There are a few counts of this clone. The chain has TRBV28 and TRBJ2-7, with 9 nucleotides matching TRBD1. Germline V gene data show CDR1 as MDHEN and CDR2 as SYDVKM. Unmatched junction bases numbered 6, after V lost 4 bases and J lost 2 bases. The CDR3 loop spans 15 amino acids. CDR3 loop: CASSSPGQGPYEQYF. In nucleotides, the CDR3 is TGTGCCAGCAGTTCCCCGGGACAGGGCCCCTACGAGCAGTACTTC.

This clone was found once. This chain links TRBV28 with TRBJ1-6; a possible D gene is TRBD1 (6 bases). CDR1 is MDHEN and CDR2 is SYDVKM in the germline V gene. V was clipped by 4 bases and J by 4 bases, with 11 bases between them. This CDR3 is built from 15 residues. The CDR3 DNA is TGTGCCAGCAGTTCCGGACAGCGATATAATTCACCCCTCCACTTT. This codes for CASSSGQRYNSPLHF.

Concerning this clone: The sample has other DNA sequences that encode this CDR3 too. The genes are TRBV6-1 and TRBJ1-1; tentatively, D is TRBD1 (5 bases). Germline CDR1 and CDR2: MNHNS and SASEGT. With 3 bases removed from V and 5 bases from J, the gap between germline ends came to 10 bases. The length of the CDR3 is 13 residues. CDR3 sequence: CASSDVRGTEAFF. The CDR3, as DNA: TGTGCCAGCAGTGACGTTAGGGGTACTGAAGCTTTCTTT.

The chain has TRBV30 and TRBJ1-2, with D unresolved. Germline lookup yields CDR1 GTSNPN and CDR2 SVGIG (reference sequence). V was trimmed by 0 bases and J by 0 bases, leaving 8 bases between them. The CDR3 has 14 amino acids. CDR3 DNA: TGTGCCTGGAGTGTGTCCGGAGCTAACTATGGCTACACCTTC. The encoded protein is CAWSVSGANYGYTF.

This clone was detected only once. CDR3 loop: CASSTGREKLFF. CDR3 bases: TGTGCCAGCAGCACAGGCAGAGAAAAACTGTTTTTT. The V and J genes are TRBV7-9 and TRBJ1-4; possibly TRBD1 for D (5 bases). V was cut by 5 bases and J by 8 bases, with 9 bases left in between. There are 12 residues in the CDR3. Germline lookup yields CDR1 SEHNR and CDR2 FQNEAQ (reference sequence).

The CDR3 nucleotides read TGTGCCAGCAGGAAACAGGGGGCCTATGGCTACACCTTC. Translation gives CASRKQGAYGYTF. The chain recombines TRBV6-5 with TRBJ1-2; 9 bases are shared with TRBD1. The J segment lost 4 bases and the V segment lost 6 bases, leaving 3 bases of the junction unmatched. The germline V gene encodes CDR1 MNHEY and CDR2 SVGAGI. The CDR3 is 13 residues long.

The chain employs TRBV19 and TRBJ2-3; D is perhaps TRBD2 (5 bases). Germline-derived CDR1 and CDR2 are LNHDA and SQIVND (reference sequence). There are 13 residues in the CDR3. Trimming left V 5 bases short and J 6 bases short, with 12 bases between. The CDR3 nucleotides are TGTGCCAGTAGTCTCGGGGTAGCGGATACGCAGTATTTT. It encodes CASSLGVADTQYF.

The chain joins TRBV2 to TRBJ1-5, with D perhaps TRBD1 (5 bases). Germline CDR1 is SNHLY and CDR2 is FYNNEI. Trimming removed 7 bases at V and 7 bases at J, with 17 bases between. The CDR3 consists of 14 residues. The CDR3 coding sequence is TGTGCCAGCACCCAGAGAGGGGCCGGGCAGCCCCAGCATTTT. It translates to CASTQRGAGQPQHF.

The V gene is TRBV9, the J gene TRBJ2-2; the D is unclear. Germline-derived CDR1 and CDR2 are SGDLS and YYNGEE. The CDR3 has 14 amino acids. The germline V and J ends were trimmed by 1 base and 0 bases, with 4 bases remaining between them. The CDR3 region has the DNA TGTGCCAGCAGCGTATGGACGAACACCGGGGAGCTGTTTTTT. It translates to CASSVWTNTGELFF. The full variable domain, rest sourced from reference TRBV9 and TRBJ2-2, is DSGVTQTPKHLITATGQRVTLRCSPRSGDLSVYWYQQSLDQGLQFLIQYYNGEERAKGNILERFSAQQFPDLHSELNLSSLELGDSALYFCASSVWTNTGELFFGEGSRLTVL.

The V and J genes are TRBV5-1 and TRBJ2-5; no clear D gene. This CDR3 is 14 amino acids long. Trimming removed 4 bases at V and 1 base at J, with 11 bases between. The germline V gene encodes CDR1 SGHRS and CDR2 YFSETQ. CDR3 amino acids: CASSRTTAQETQYF. Written as DNA, the CDR3 is TGCGCCAGCAGCCGTACAACGGCCCAAGAGACCCAGTACTTC.

The chain couples TRBV11-2 to TRBJ2-5, with 10 bases fitting TRBD1. Looked up from germline, CDR1 is SGHAT and CDR2 is FQNNGV. This CDR3 has 19 residues. V was clipped by 1 base and J by 5 bases; unmatched bases: 16. Here the CDR3 DNA reads TGTGCCAGCAGCTTAGTTGGGGGACAGGGGTATGTAGTTTATGAGACCCAGTACTTC. Translating it yields CASSLVGGQGYVVYETQYF. Supplemented by reference TRBV11-2 and TRBJ2-5, the full variable domain reads EAGVAQSPRYKIIEKRQSVAFWCNPISGHATLYWYQQILGQGPKLLIQFQNNGVVDDSQLPKDRFSAERLKGVDSTLKIQPAKLEDSAVYLCASSLVGGQGYVVYETQYFGPGTRLLVL.

This clone was observed a single time. V and J are TRBV28 and TRBJ2-1, with D perhaps matching TRBD1 or TRBD2 (5 bases each). V lost 3 bases and J lost 7, with 10 bases in between. Looked up from germline, CDR1 is MDHEN and CDR2 is SYDVKM. The CDR3 runs to 13 residues. The CDR3 region is CASSLRGRNEQFF. CDR3 coding DNA: TGTGCCAGCAGTTTGAGGGGCCGGAATGAGCAGTTCTTC.

The rearrangement joins TRBV6-5 to TRBJ2-1, with 7 bases lining up with TRBD2. V lost 6 bases, J lost 6 bases, and 11 bases stayed unmatched. Germline CDR1 and CDR2: MNHEY and SVGAGI. The CDR3 totals 15 residues. The DNA of the CDR3 is TGTGCCAGCAGAGGGGTGGCGGGGGATTTCAATGAGCAGTTCTTC. Protein: CASRGVAGDFNEQFF.

V usage is TRBV3-1 (or the pseudogene TRBV3-2) and J usage is TRBJ2-3; no definite D call. CDR3 size: 19 residues. Trimming took off 2 bases at V and 5 bases at J, with 26 bases between the two ends. Germline assignment: CDR1 LGHDT and CDR2 YNNKEL (reference sequence). This CDR3 is CASSQRRSVAQRVGDTQYF. Here the CDR3 DNA reads TGTGCCAGCAGCCAACGAAGGTCCGTAGCACAAAGGGTCGGAGATACGCAGTATTTT.

The chain is built from TRBV30 and TRBJ1-1; TRBD1 matches 7 bases. V dropped 4 bases and J dropped 8; count of bases not matched to a gene: 4. CDR1 is GTSNPN, CDR2 SVGIG, per germline (reference sequence). The CDR3 is made up of 11 amino acids. As DNA, the CDR3 is TGTGCCTGGATTTGGACAGGCGAAGCTTTCTTT. Translating it yields CAWIWTGEAFF.

The CDR3, as DNA: TGTGCCAGCAGCCAAGTTGCCGTGAACACTGAAGCTTTCTTT. Its translation: CASSQVAVNTEAFF. The rearrangement links TRBV3-1 (or the pseudogene TRBV3-2) to TRBJ1-1; D is ambiguous. Germline assignment: CDR1 LGHDT and CDR2 YNNKEL (reference sequence). Trimming removed 1 base from V and 0 bases from J, with 6 bases in between. The CDR3 is 14 residues long.

This clone was detected once. CDR3 sequence reads: CASSFWQSSYEQYF. The CDR3 DNA reads TGTGCCAGCAGCTTTTGGCAGAGCTCCTACGAGCAGTACTTC. The chain carries TRBV5-4 and TRBJ2-7; D ambiguous. V lost 2 bases, J lost 0 bases, and 9 bases lay in between. Germline V CDR1 and CDR2: SGHNT, YYREEE (reference sequence). This CDR3 is built from 14 residues.

This rearrangement joins TRBV28 to TRBJ1-5; 7 bases match TRBD1. The CDR3 is 15 amino acids. The ends lost 6 bases at V and 4 bases at J; junction bases unmatched: 9. CDR1 is MDHEN and CDR2 is SYDVKM in the germline V gene. The CDR3: CASSKDRVGNQPQHF. CDR3 DNA sequence: TGTGCCAGCAGCAAAGACAGGGTGGGGAATCAGCCCCAGCATTTT.